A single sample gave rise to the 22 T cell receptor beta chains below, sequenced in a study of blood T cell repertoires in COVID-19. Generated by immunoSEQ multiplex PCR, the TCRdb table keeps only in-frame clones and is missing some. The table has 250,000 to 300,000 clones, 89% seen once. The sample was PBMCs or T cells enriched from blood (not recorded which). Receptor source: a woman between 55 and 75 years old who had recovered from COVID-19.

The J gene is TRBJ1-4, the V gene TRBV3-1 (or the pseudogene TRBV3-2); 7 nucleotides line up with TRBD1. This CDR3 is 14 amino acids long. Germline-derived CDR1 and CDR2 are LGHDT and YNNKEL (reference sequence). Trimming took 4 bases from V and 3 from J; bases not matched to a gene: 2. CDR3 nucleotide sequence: TGTGCCAGCAGCCTCGGGACAGCTAATGAAAAACTGTTTTTT. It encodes CASSLGTANEKLFF.

This chain's CDR3 is CASSHLGSGIAYEQYF. In nucleotides, the CDR3 is TGTGCCAGCAGCCACCTGGGAAGCGGGATAGCCTACGAGCAGTACTTC. The V call is TRBV14, the J call TRBJ2-7; 7 bases line up with TRBD2. Germline CDR1 and CDR2: SGHDN and FVKESK. V lost 3 bases to trimming and J lost 2 bases; unmatched junction nucleotides: 10. The CDR3 extends over 16 amino acids.

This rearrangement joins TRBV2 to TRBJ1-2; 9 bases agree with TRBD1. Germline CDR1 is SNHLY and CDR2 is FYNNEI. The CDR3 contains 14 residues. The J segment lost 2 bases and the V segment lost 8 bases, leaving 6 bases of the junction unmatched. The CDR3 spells CASHPGTGNYGYTF. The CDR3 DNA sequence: TGTGCCAGCCATCCCGGGACAGGGAACTATGGCTACACCTTC.

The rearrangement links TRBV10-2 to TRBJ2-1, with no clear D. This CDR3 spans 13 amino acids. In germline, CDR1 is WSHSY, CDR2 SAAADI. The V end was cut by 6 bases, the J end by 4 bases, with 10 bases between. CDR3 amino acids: CASRLTQYNEQFF. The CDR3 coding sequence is TGCGCCAGCAGACTGACACAGTACAATGAGCAGTTCTTC.

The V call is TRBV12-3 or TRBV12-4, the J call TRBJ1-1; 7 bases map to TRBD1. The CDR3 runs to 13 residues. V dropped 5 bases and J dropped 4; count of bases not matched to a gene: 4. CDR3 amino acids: CASSPQGTTEAFF. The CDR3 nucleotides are TGTGCCAGCAGTCCACAGGGGACCACTGAAGCTTTCTTT.

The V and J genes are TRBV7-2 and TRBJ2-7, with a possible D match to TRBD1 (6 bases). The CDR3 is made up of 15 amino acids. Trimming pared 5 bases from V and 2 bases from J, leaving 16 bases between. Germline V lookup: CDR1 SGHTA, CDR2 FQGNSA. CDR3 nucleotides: TGTGCCAGCAGCCCCTCCGTGGGGGACACCTACGAGCAGTACTTC. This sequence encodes CASSPSVGDTYEQYF.

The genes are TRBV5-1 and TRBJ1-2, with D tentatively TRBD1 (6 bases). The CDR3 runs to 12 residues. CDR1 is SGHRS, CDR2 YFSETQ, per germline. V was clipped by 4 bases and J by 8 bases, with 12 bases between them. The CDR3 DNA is TGCGCCAGCAGCGTGGCAGGGGAGGGCTACACCTTC. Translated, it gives CASSVAGEGYTF.

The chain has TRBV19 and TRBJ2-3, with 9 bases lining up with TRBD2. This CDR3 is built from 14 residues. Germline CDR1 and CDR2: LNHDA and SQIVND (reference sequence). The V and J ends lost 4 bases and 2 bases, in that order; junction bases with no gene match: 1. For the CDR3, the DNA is TGTGCCAGTAGTAGCGGGAGGGACACAGATACGCAGTATTTT. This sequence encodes CASSSGRDTDTQYF.

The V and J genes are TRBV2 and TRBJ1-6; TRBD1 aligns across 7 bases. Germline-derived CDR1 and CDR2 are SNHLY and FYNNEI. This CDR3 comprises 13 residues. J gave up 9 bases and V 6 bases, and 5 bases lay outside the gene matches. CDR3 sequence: CASRDRAGSPLHF. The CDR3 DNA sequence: TGTGCCAGCAGAGACAGGGCCGGTTCACCCCTCCACTTT. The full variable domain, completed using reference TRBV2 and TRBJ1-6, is EPEVTQTPSHQVTQMGQEVILRCVPISNHLYFYWYRQILGQKVEFLVSFYNNEISEKSEIFDDQFSVERPDGSNFTLKIRSTKLEDSAMYFCASRDRAGSPLHFGNGTRLTVT.

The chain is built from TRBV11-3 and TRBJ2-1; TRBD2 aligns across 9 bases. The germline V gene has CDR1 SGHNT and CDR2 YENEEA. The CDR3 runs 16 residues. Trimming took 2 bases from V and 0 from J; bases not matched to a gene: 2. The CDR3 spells CASSLLAGNSYNEQFF. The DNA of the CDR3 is TGTGCCAGCAGCTTACTAGCGGGGAACTCCTACAATGAGCAGTTCTTC.

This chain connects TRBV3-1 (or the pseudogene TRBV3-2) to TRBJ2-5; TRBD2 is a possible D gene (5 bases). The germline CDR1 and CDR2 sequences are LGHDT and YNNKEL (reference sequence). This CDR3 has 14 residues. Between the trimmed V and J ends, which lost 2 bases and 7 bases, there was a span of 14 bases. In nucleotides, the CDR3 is TGTGCCAGCAGCCAAAGCTCCGGTCGGGGGACCCAGTACTTC. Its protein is CASSQSSGRGTQYF.

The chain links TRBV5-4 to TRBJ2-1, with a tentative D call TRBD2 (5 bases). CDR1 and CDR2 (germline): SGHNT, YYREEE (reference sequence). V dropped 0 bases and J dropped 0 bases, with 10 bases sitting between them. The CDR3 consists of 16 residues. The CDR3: CASSLGGLNSYNEQFF. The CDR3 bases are TGTGCCAGCAGCTTGGGAGGGCTAAACTCCTACAATGAGCAGTTCTTC.

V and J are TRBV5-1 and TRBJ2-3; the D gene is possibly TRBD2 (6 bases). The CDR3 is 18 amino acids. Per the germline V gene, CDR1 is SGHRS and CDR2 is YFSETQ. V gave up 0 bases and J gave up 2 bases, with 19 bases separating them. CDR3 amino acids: CASSLGQRAAGLTDTQYF. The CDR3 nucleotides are TGCGCCAGCAGCTTGGGGCAACGAGCAGCGGGCCTCACAGATACGCAGTATTTT.

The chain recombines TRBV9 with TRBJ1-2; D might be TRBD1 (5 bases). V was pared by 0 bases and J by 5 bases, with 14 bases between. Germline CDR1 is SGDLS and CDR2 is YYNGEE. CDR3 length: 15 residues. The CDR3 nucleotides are TGTGCCAGCAGCGTAGGGGGCGGGAACCCATATGGCTACACCTTC. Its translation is CASSVGGGNPYGYTF.

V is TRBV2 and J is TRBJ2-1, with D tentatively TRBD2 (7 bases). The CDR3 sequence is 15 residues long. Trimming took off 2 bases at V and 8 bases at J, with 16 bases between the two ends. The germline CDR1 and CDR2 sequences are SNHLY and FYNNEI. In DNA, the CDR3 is TGTGCCAGCAGTGAATACGGGGGGCAGATGGATGAGCAGTTCTTC. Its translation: CASSEYGGQMDEQFF.

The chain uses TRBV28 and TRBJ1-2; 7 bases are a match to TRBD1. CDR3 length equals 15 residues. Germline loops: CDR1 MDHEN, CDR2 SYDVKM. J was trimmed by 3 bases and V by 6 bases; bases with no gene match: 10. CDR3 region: CASSPYRGFDYGYTF. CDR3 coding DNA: TGTGCCAGCAGCCCCTACAGGGGTTTTGACTATGGCTACACCTTC.

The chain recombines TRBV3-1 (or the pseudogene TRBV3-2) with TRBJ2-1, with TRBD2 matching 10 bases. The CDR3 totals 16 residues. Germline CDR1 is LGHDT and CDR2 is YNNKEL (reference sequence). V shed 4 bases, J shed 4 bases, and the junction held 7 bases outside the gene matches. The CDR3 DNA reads TGTGCCAGCAGCCCATCTAGCGGGGGTCATTACAATGAGCAGTTCTTC. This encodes CASSPSSGGHYNEQFF.

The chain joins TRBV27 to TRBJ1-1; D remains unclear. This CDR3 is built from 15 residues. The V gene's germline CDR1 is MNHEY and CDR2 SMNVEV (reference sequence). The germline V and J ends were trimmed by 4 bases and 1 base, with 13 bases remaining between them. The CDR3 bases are TGTGCCAGCAGTTCTCTGGGCAGTCCGAACACTGAAGCTTTCTTT. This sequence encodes CASSSLGSPNTEAFF.

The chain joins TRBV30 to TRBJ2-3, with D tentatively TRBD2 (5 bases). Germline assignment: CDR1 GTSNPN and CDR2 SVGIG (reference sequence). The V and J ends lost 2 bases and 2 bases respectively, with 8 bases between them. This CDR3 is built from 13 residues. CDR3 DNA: TGTGCCTGGAGTAGCGGATTCACAGATACGCAGTATTTT. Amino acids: CAWSSGFTDTQYF.

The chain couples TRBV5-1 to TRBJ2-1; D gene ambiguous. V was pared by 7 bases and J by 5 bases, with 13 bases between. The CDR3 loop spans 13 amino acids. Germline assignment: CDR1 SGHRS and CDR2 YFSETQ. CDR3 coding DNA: TGCGCCAGCCAAAATCCTTCGGACAATGAGCAGTTCTTC. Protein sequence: CASQNPSDNEQFF.

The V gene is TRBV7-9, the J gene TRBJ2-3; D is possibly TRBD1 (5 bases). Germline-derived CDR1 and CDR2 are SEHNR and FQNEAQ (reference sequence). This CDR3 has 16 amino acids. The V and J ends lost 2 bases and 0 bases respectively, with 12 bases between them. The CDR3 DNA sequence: TGTGCCAGCAGCTTATCCCCGACAGCCAGCACAGATACGCAGTATTTT. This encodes CASSLSPTASTDTQYF.

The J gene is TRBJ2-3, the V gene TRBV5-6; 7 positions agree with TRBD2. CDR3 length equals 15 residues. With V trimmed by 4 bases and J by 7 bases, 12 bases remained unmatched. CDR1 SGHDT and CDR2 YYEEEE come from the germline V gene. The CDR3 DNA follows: TGTGCCAGCAGCCCCCAGGGCGGGAGACGGTATACGCAGTATTTT. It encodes CASSPQGGRRYTQYF. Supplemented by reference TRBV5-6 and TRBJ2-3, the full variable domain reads DAGVTQSPTHLIKTRGQQVTLRCSPKSGHDTVSWYQQALGQGPQFIFQYYEEEERQRGNFPDRFSGHQFPNYSSELNVNALLLGDSALYLCASSPQGGRRYTQYFGPGTRLTVL.